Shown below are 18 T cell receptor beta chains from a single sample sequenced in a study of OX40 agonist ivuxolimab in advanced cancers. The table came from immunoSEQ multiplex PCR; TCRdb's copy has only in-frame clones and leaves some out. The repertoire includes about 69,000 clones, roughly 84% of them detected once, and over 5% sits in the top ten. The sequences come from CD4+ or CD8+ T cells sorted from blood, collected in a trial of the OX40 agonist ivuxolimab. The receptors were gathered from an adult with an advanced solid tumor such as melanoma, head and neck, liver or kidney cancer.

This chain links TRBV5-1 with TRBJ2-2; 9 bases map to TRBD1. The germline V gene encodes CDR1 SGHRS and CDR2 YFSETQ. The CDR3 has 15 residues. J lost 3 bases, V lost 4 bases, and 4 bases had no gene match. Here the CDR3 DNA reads TGCGCCAGCAGCCATGACAGGGGGGACACCGGGGAGCTGTTTTTT. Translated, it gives CASSHDRGDTGELFF.

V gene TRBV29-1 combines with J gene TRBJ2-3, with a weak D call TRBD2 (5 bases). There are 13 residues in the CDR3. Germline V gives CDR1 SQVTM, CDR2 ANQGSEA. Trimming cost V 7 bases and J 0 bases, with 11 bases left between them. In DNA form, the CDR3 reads TGCAGCGCCTCCCGGACTAGCACAGATACGCAGTATTTT. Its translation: CSASRTSTDTQYF.

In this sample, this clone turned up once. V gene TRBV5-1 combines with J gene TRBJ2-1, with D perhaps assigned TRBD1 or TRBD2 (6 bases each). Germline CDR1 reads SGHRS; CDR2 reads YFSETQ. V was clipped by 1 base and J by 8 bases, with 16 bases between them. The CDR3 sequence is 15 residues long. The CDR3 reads CASSLQPGASDEQFF. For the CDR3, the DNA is TGCGCCAGCAGCTTGCAACCGGGGGCGAGCGATGAGCAGTTCTTC.

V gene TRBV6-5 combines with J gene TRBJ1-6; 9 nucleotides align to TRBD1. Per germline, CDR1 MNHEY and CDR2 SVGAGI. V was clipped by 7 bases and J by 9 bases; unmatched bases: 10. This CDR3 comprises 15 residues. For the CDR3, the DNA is TGTGCCAGCACCTCCCTTGGGACAGGGATTTCACCCCTCCACTTT. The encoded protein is CASTSLGTGISPLHF.

CDR3 in amino acids: CAWSGRRARGHRDEQYF. CDR3 coding DNA: TGTGCCTGGAGCGGCCGACGGGCCAGGGGGCATCGGGACGAGCAGTACTTC. V and J are TRBV30 and TRBJ2-7; 8 positions agree with TRBD1. Germline loops: CDR1 GTSNPN, CDR2 SVGIG (reference sequence). The CDR3 loop spans 17 amino acids. V trimming: 3 bases; J trimming: 5 bases; junction bases outside the gene matches: 18.

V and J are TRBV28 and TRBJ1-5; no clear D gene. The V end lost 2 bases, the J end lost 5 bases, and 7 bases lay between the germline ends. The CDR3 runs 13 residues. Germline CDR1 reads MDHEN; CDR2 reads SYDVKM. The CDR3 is CASSLRYHQPQHF. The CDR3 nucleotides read TGTGCCAGCAGTTTAAGGTACCATCAGCCCCAGCATTTT.

CDR3 sequence: CASSPDRGTAQYF. CDR3 coding DNA: TGTGCCAGCAGTCCTGACAGGGGGACGGCCCAGTACTTC. The V call is TRBV27, the J call TRBJ2-5; 9 positions match TRBD1. The V and J ends lost 5 bases and 9 bases, in that order; junction bases with no gene match: 7. Germline loops: CDR1 MNHEY, CDR2 SMNVEV (reference sequence). The CDR3 totals 13 residues.

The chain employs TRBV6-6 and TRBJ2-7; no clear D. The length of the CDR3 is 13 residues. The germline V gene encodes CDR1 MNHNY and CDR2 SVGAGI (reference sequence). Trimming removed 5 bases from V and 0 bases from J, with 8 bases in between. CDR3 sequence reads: CASSKILSYEQYF. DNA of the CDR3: TGTGCCAGCAGTAAAATCCTCTCCTACGAGCAGTACTTC.

CDR3 amino acids: CASSLQGVTMNTEAFF. CDR3 DNA: TGCGCCAGCAGCTTGCAAGGGGTCACCATGAACACTGAAGCTTTCTTT. The chain has TRBV5-1 and TRBJ1-1; tentative D call: TRBD1 (5 bases). CDR3 size: 16 residues. Germline CDR1 and CDR2: SGHRS and YFSETQ. The germline V and J ends were trimmed by 1 base and 0 bases, with 13 bases remaining between them.

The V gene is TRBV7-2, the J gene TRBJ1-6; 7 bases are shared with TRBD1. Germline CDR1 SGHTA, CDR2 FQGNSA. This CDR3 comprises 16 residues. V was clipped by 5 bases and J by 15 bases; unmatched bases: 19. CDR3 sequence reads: CASSPGGGAGRHHLHF. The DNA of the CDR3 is TGTGCCAGCAGCCCAGGAGGGGGCGCGGGGCGGCATCACCTCCACTTT.

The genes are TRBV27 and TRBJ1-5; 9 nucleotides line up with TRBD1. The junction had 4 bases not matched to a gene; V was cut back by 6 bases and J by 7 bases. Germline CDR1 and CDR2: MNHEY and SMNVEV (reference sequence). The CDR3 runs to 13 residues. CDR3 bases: TGTGCCAGCAGGGGACAGGGTGGACAGCCCCAGCATTTT. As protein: CASRGQGGQPQHF.

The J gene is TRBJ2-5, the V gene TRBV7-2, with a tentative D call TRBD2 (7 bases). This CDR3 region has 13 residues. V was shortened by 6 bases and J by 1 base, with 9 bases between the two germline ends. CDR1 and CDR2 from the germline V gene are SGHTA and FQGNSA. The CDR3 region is CASRRGPQETQYF. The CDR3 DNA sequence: TGTGCCAGCAGGCGGGGGCCCCAAGAGACCCAGTACTTC.

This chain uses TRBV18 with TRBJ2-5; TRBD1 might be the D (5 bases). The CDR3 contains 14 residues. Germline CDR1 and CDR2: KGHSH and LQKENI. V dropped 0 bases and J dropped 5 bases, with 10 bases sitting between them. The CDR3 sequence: CASSPPSRGETQYF. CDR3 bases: TGTGCCAGCTCACCACCGAGTAGGGGCGAGACCCAGTACTTC. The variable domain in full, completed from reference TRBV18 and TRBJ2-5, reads NAGVMQNPRHLVRRRGQEARLRCSPMKGHSHVYWYRQLPEEGLKFMVYLQKENIIDESGMPKERFSAEFPKEGPSILRIQQVVRGDSAAYFCASSPPSRGETQYFGPGTRLLVL.

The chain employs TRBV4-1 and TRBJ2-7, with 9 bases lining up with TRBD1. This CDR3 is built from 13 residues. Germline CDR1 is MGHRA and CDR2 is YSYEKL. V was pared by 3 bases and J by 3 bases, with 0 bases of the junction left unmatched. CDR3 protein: CASSQDRGYEQYF. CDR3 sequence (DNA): TGCGCCAGCAGCCAGGACAGGGGCTACGAGCAGTACTTC.

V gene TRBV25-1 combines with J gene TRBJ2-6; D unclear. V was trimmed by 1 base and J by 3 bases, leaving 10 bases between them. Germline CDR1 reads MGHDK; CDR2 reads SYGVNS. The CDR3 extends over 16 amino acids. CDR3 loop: CASSESGYGGANVLTF. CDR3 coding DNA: TGTGCCAGCAGTGAATCTGGGTACGGTGGGGCCAACGTCCTGACTTTC.

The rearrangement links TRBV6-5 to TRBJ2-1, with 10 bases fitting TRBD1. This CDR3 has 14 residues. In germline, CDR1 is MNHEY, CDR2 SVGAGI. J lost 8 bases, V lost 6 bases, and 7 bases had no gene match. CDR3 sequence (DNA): TGTGCCAGCAGGTGGGGACAGGGGATGGATGAGCAGTTCTTC. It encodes CASRWGQGMDEQFF.

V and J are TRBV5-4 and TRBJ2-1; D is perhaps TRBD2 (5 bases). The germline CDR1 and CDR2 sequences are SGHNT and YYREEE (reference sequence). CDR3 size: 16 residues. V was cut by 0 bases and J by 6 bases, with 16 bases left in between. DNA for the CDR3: TGTGCCAGCAGCTTGGATCCCGGGGAATCCGGCAATGAGCAGTTCTTC. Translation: CASSLDPGESGNEQFF.

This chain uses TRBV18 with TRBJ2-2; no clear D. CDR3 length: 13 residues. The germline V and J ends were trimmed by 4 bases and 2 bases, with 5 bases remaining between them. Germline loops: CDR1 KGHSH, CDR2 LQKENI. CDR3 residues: CASSRDNTGELFF. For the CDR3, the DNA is TGTGCCAGCTCACGGGATAACACCGGGGAGCTGTTTTTT.